The 18 T cell receptor beta chains below come from one sample, sequenced in a study of blood T cells in healthy people across ages. Sample-barcoded 5' priming and a J-beta primer mix drove a second PCR of roughly 6 to 12 cycles. TCRdb re-analysed the 5' RACE reads in MiXCR, keeping a single row per CDR3 protein. The sample carries hundreds of thousands of distinct CDR3 sequences, roughly 50% recorded once. The sequencing sample was made of blood. Every receptor here comes from a man aged 35 to 55 in good health.

This clonotype showed up just a few times. The chain has TRBV4-1 and TRBJ2-7; D perhaps matches TRBD1 (5 bases). Trimming stripped 1 base from V and 0 bases from J, with 10 bases between. The CDR3 covers 15 residues. Germline CDR1 is MGHRA and CDR2 is YSYEKL. The chain's CDR3 is CASSQVHDSSYEQYF. Here the CDR3 DNA reads TGCGCCAGCAGCCAAGTTCACGACAGCTCCTACGAGCAGTACTTC.

V gene TRBV9 combines with J gene TRBJ1-5; 7 positions match TRBD1. The CDR3 consists of 20 residues. In germline, CDR1 is SGDLS, CDR2 YYNGEE. After removal of 0 bases from V and 0 bases from J, the junction contained 15 bases not matched to a gene. Here the CDR3 reads CASSVAEDRKGGYSNQPQHF. CDR3 nucleotides: TGTGCCAGCAGCGTAGCTGAGGACAGAAAAGGGGGCTATAGCAATCAGCCCCAGCATTTT.

The chain couples TRBV25-1 to TRBJ2-6; tentative D call: TRBD2 (6 bases). This CDR3 has 16 amino acids. V was pared by 1 base and J by 4 bases, with 11 bases between. The germline V gene has CDR1 MGHDK and CDR2 SYGVNS. CDR3 in DNA: TGTGCCAGCAGTGAATTCGGTGCGGGGGGGGCCAACGTCCTGACTTTC. Translation: CASSEFGAGGANVLTF.

The chain carries TRBV6-6 and TRBJ2-1; D is unresolved. The CDR3 totals 14 residues. The V end lost 5 bases, the J end lost 4 bases, and 12 bases lay between the germline ends. The germline gives CDR1 MNHNY, CDR2 SVGAGI (reference sequence). The DNA for the CDR3 is TGTGCCAGCAGTCCAGACATGATTTACAATGAGCAGTTCTTC. Its protein product is CASSPDMIYNEQFF.

The rearrangement joins TRBV6-5 to TRBJ1-2, with D maybe TRBD1 (5 bases). The germline V gene encodes CDR1 MNHEY and CDR2 SVGAGI. The CDR3 sequence is 13 residues long. V gave up 6 bases and J gave up 6 bases, with 14 bases separating them. The DNA for the CDR3 is TGTGCCAGCAGCCGGGACGGCCTCCATGGCTACACCTTC. Encoded protein: CASSRDGLHGYTF.

The chain uses TRBV7-2 and TRBJ2-3, with 12 bases lining up with TRBD1. CDR3 size: 16 residues. Germline loops: CDR1 SGHTA, CDR2 FQGNSA. The V gene end was trimmed by 5 bases and the J gene end by 5 bases; junction bases not matched to a gene: 8. CDR3 bases: TGTGCCAGCAGCCCACCGGGACAGGGGGCTCGAGATACGCAGTATTTT. It specifies CASSPPGQGARDTQYF.

The CDR3 loop reads CSVDGRGVDTQYF. DNA of the CDR3: TGCAGCGTTGATGGCAGGGGAGTAGATACGCAGTATTTT. J is TRBJ2-3 and V is TRBV29-1; perhaps TRBD1 as D (6 bases). This CDR3 comprises 13 residues. The V gene lost 3 bases and the J gene lost 5 bases, with 12 bases spanning the gap. Looked up from germline, CDR1 is SQVTM and CDR2 is ANQGSEA.

The chain links TRBV20-1 to TRBJ2-5; 8 bases are a match to TRBD1. Trimming cost V 3 bases and J 6 bases; bases outside gene matches: 9. In germline, CDR1 is DFQATT, CDR2 SNEGSKA (reference sequence). The CDR3 contains 14 residues. This chain's CDR3 is CSARGRQGRKTQYF. In nucleotides, the CDR3 is TGCAGTGCTAGGGGAAGACAGGGGAGGAAGACCCAGTACTTC.

The chain recombines TRBV12-3 or TRBV12-4 with TRBJ1-1; the match to TRBD1 covers 7 bases. The CDR3 is 16 residues long. After removal of 5 bases from V and 2 bases from J, the junction contained 11 bases not matched to a gene. The CDR3 nucleotides read TGTGCCAGCAGTAAATCTCCGGGACAGTCTAACACTGAAGCTTTCTTT. It yields the protein CASSKSPGQSNTEAFF.

This clonotype was found a few times. This chain links TRBV6-5 with TRBJ2-3; the match to TRBD2 covers 8 bases. J was trimmed by 0 bases and V by 4 bases; bases with no gene match: 3. The V gene's germline CDR1 is MNHEY and CDR2 SVGAGI. CDR3 length: 15 residues. CDR3 sequence: CASSSIAGSTDTQYF. In DNA form, the CDR3 reads TGTGCCAGCAGTTCAATAGCGGGGAGCACAGATACGCAGTATTTT.

CDR3 sequence (DNA): TGTGCCAGCAGCTTAGTACGGACTAACAACTGGTTCTTC. Translation gives CASSLVRTNNWFF. The gene calls are TRBV7-2 and TRBJ2-1; D perhaps matches TRBD2 (6 bases). This CDR3 is 13 amino acids long. The ends were cut back, 1 base at V and 15 bases at J, with 16 bases in the middle. Germline CDR1 is SGHTA and CDR2 is FQGNSA. Variable domain in full (rest from reference TRBV7-2 and TRBJ2-1): GAGVSQSPSNKVTEKGKDVELRCDPISGHTALYWYRQSLGQGLEFLIYFQGNSAPDKSGLPSDRFSAERTGGSVSTLTIQRTQQEDSAVYLCASSLVRTNNWFFGPGTRLTVL.

This chain links TRBV27 with TRBJ2-7; TRBD1 might be the D (5 bases). This CDR3 region has 16 residues. CDR1 and CDR2 (germline): MNHEY, SMNVEV (reference sequence). The V and J ends lost 3 bases and 6 bases respectively, with 21 bases between them. The CDR3 nucleotides read TGTGCCAGCAGTTTGAGCCCCGCCAGGGCGAAAGGCGAGCAGTACTTC. Amino acid sequence: CASSLSPARAKGEQYF.

The chain joins TRBV5-6 to TRBJ1-4; D call uncertain. The CDR3 length is 16 residues. Per germline, CDR1 SGHDT and CDR2 YYEEEE. V lost 4 bases and J 0 bases, leaving 13 bases between the germline ends. The CDR3 protein is CASSPQVGTTNEKLFF. Written as DNA, the CDR3 is TGTGCCAGCAGCCCTCAGGTGGGGACAACTAATGAAAAACTGTTTTTT.

Only a few counts were recorded for this clonotype. This rearrangement joins TRBV14 to TRBJ2-2, with D hard to call. The V end was cut by 4 bases, the J end by 7 bases, with 7 bases between. This CDR3 has 12 amino acids. The germline V gene has CDR1 SGHDN and CDR2 FVKESK. The CDR3 loop reads CASSLSYGELFF. Written as DNA, the CDR3 is TGTGCCAGCAGCCTTTCCTACGGGGAGCTGTTTTTT.

The J gene is TRBJ2-5, the V gene TRBV7-2; 7 bases agree with TRBD2. This CDR3 spans 16 amino acids. V shed 5 bases, J shed 1 base, and the junction held 10 bases outside the gene matches. Germline values: CDR1 SGHTA, CDR2 FQGNSA. The CDR3 DNA reads as TGTGCCAGCAGCGTTCTGGGAGGGGCCCCCCAAGAGACCCAGTACTTC. Its translation: CASSVLGGAPQETQYF.

This clonotype was found a few times. The V gene is TRBV28, the J gene TRBJ2-5; the D gene is possibly TRBD2 (5 bases). This CDR3 region has 15 residues. Deletions cut 7 bases from V and 3 bases from J, with 18 bases between. Germline V CDR1 and CDR2: MDHEN, SYDVKM. The CDR3 loop is CASTDPYSGEETQYF. The CDR3 DNA reads TGTGCCAGCACCGACCCCTATTCCGGGGAAGAGACCCAGTACTTC. Based on the CDR3 plus reference TRBV28 and TRBJ2-5, the full variable domain is DVKVTQSSRYLVKRTGEKVFLECVQDMDHENMFWYRQDPGLGLRLIYFSYDVKMKEKGDIPEGYSVSREKKERFSLILESASTNQTSMYLCASTDPYSGEETQYFGPGTRLLVL.

The CDR3: CASTTGTSGANVLTF. Written as DNA, the CDR3 is TGTGCCAGCACGACAGGGACCTCTGGGGCCAACGTCCTGACTTTC. The chain combines TRBV27 with TRBJ2-6; 7 bases line up with TRBD1. CDR1 MNHEY and CDR2 SMNVEV come from the germline V gene (reference sequence). The CDR3 is 15 amino acids. V lost 7 bases and J lost 0; bases outside the gene matches: 3.

CDR3 amino acids: CASSLGLFSGANVLTF. CDR3 in DNA: TGTGCCAGCAGCCTTGGACTGTTCTCTGGGGCCAACGTCCTGACTTTC. V gene TRBV3-1 combines with J gene TRBJ2-6; TRBD2 might be the D (5 bases). The V end lost 4 bases, the J end lost 0 bases, and 10 bases lay between the germline ends. The CDR3 is 16 residues long. Germline V gene sequence: CDR1 LGHDT, CDR2 YNNKEL (reference sequence).